A single sample gave rise to the 27 T cell receptor beta chains below, sequenced in a study of blood T cell repertoires in COVID-19. Clones were sequenced by immunoSEQ multiplex PCR, and TCRdb holds only the in-frame ones, with some missing. This sample carries 60,000 to 75,000 clones, approximately 90% of them seen once, and the ten largest clones take 1.6%. The sequenced material came from peripheral blood. The receptors come from a human donor in a cohort sampled during active COVID-19.

Notes on this clone: One end of the junction fails to match germline, which may point to a read error. V gene TRBV3-1 (or the pseudogene TRBV3-2) combines with J gene TRBJ2-7; the match to TRBD2 covers 8 bases. CDR3 size: 11 residues. From germline, CDR1 is LGHDT and CDR2 YNNKEL (reference sequence). CDR3 protein: CASSQGPAGVF. CDR3 nucleotides: TGTGCCAGCAGCCAAGGCCCAGCGGGGGTCTTC.

The rearrangement links TRBV18 to TRBJ2-2, with D tentatively TRBD1 (6 bases). This CDR3 contains 14 residues. Deletions cut 5 bases from V and 6 bases from J, with 13 bases between. Germline V CDR1 and CDR2: KGHSH, LQKENI. In nucleotides, the CDR3 is TGTGCCAGCTCAAGTTCGACAGGCTCCGGGGAGCTGTTTTTT. The encoded protein is CASSSSTGSGELFF.

The chain combines TRBV7-9 with TRBJ1-1; D not resolved. Trimming took off 4 bases at V and 1 base at J, with 10 bases between the two ends. The germline CDR1 and CDR2 sequences are SEHNR and FQNEAQ (reference sequence). This CDR3 comprises 14 residues. CDR3 residues: CASSSRRGNTEAFF. The CDR3 coding sequence is TGTGCCAGCAGCTCCCGCCGGGGGAACACTGAAGCTTTCTTT.

This chain joins TRBV24-1 and TRBJ2-7, with TRBD2 matching 10 bases. CDR3 length: 15 residues. The V segment lost 3 bases and the J segment 6 bases; nucleotides outside the gene matches: 7. Germline values: CDR1 KGHDR, CDR2 SFDVKD. As DNA, the CDR3 is TGTGCCACCAGTGATACCAGCGGGAGGGGCGGCGAGCAGTACTTC. It specifies CATSDTSGRGGEQYF.

The chain links TRBV29-1 to TRBJ2-5; weak D call: TRBD1 (5 bases). CDR1 is SQVTM and CDR2 is ANQGSEA in the germline V gene. The CDR3 sequence is 15 residues long. V was trimmed by 5 bases and J by 1 base, leaving 17 bases between them. The DNA of the CDR3 is TGCAGCGTTTTAGGTGCAGGGAATGGCCAAGAGACCCAGTACTTC. Protein product: CSVLGAGNGQETQYF.

J is TRBJ2-1 and V is TRBV10-3; the D gene is possibly TRBD1 (6 bases). The CDR3 length is 16 residues. V was pared by 0 bases and J by 4 bases, with 13 bases between. CDR1 is ENHRY and CDR2 is SYGVKD in the germline V gene. The CDR3 bases are TGTGCCATCAGTGAGTCAGGGGGAGATGGATACAATGAGCAGTTCTTC. Its translation: CAISESGGDGYNEQFF.

V is TRBV19 and J is TRBJ2-3; 9 bases are shared with TRBD2. The germline gives CDR1 LNHDA, CDR2 SQIVND (reference sequence). V gave up 4 bases and J gave up 0 bases; unmatched junction bases: 5. The CDR3 loop spans 16 amino acids. The CDR3 bases are TGTGCCAGTAGTACCCAGACTAGCGGTAGCACAGATACGCAGTATTTT. Its protein is CASSTQTSGSTDTQYF.

V usage is TRBV11-1 and J usage is TRBJ1-5, with no clear D. V was shortened by 1 base and J by 5 bases, with 6 bases between the two germline ends. The CDR3 consists of 13 residues. The germline CDR1 and CDR2 sequences are SGHAT and FQDESV (reference sequence). The CDR3 loop is CASSLERYQPQHF. CDR3 coding DNA: TGTGCCAGCAGCTTAGAGAGATATCAGCCCCAGCATTTT.

This clone has only one observation. The CDR3 reads CASSQDGMREGPYNEQFF. Written as DNA, the CDR3 is TGTGCCAGCAGCCAAGATGGGATGCGGGAGGGCCCCTACAATGAGCAGTTCTTC. This sequence joins TRBV4-2 and TRBJ2-1, with TRBD2 identical over 9 bases. The CDR3 contains 18 residues. CDR1 and CDR2 (germline): LGHNA, YNFKEQ. Trimming took 0 bases from V and 2 from J; bases not matched to a gene: 8.

The chain uses TRBV3-1 (or the pseudogene TRBV3-2) and TRBJ2-2; 9 nucleotides align to TRBD1. This CDR3 is built from 17 residues. J gave up 4 bases and V 4 bases, and 10 bases lay outside the gene matches. CDR1 LGHDT and CDR2 YNNKEL come from the germline V gene (reference sequence). CDR3 DNA sequence: TGTGCCAGCAGCCGGATACCGGGACAGGGTAGCACCGGGGAGCTGTTTTTT. Translating it yields CASSRIPGQGSTGELFF.

The chain carries TRBV28 and TRBJ2-1; TRBD2 aligns across 13 bases. Losses at the gene ends were 8 bases for V and 7 bases for J; bases not matched to a gene: 11. Germline CDR1 MDHEN, CDR2 SYDVKM. The CDR3 length is 16 residues. The CDR3 loop reads CASRPGLAGWGNEQFF. The DNA of the CDR3 is TGTGCCAGCCGACCGGGACTAGCGGGATGGGGAAATGAGCAGTTCTTC.

The J gene is TRBJ2-3, the V gene TRBV11-3, with a possible D match to TRBD2 (7 bases). Germline loops: CDR1 SGHNT, CDR2 YENEEA. The CDR3 length is 16 residues. The V gene lost 4 bases and the J gene lost 7 bases, with 21 bases spanning the gap. CDR3 amino acids: CASSSSGGGSWNTQYF. For the CDR3, the DNA is TGTGCCAGCAGCTCCTCCGGGGGCGGGAGTTGGAATACGCAGTATTTT.

The chain uses TRBV25-1 and TRBJ1-6, with D perhaps matching TRBD1 (5 bases). CDR1 and CDR2 (germline): MGHDK, SYGVNS. This CDR3 is 12 amino acids long. The V end lost 8 bases, the J end lost 9 bases, and 11 bases lay between the germline ends. Written as DNA, the CDR3 is TGTGCCAGCGGCAGGGAGGTTTCACCCCTCCACTTT. It codes for CASGREVSPLHF.

The chain couples TRBV10-1 to TRBJ1-1, with D tentatively TRBD1 (6 bases). This CDR3 comprises 17 residues. Germline V gives CDR1 WNHNN, CDR2 SYGVQD (reference sequence). Trimming stripped 7 bases from V and 6 bases from J, with 27 bases between. The CDR3 bases are TGCGCCAGCACCCTTCATCGCCTAGGGGGGGCGGGAGCTGAAGCTTTCTTT. It is translated as CASTLHRLGGAGAEAFF.

The chain joins TRBV24-1 to TRBJ2-1; D is undetermined. V shed 5 bases and J shed 4 bases, with 5 bases lying between them. CDR1 is KGHDR and CDR2 is SFDVKD in the germline V gene. The length of the CDR3 is 12 residues. The CDR3 loop is CATSARYNEQFF. CDR3 bases: TGTGCCACCAGTGCGAGGTACAATGAGCAGTTCTTC.

The chain recombines TRBV15 with TRBJ2-7; perhaps TRBD2 as D (5 bases). Trimming removed 0 bases at V and 0 bases at J, with 9 bases between. The CDR3 has 15 residues. Germline V gives CDR1 LNHNV, CDR2 YYDKDF (reference sequence). The chain's CDR3 is CATSRDNEGSYEQYF. In DNA form, the CDR3 reads TGTGCCACCAGCAGAGATAATGAGGGCTCCTACGAGCAGTACTTC.

The CDR3 DNA reads TGTGCCAGCAGTTCCGGGACAGGGGGCAGTTCACCCCTCCACTTT. It encodes CASSSGTGGSSPLHF. V gene TRBV6-2 or TRBV6-3 combines with J gene TRBJ1-6; TRBD1 aligns across 12 bases. V gave up 4 bases and J gave up 9 bases; unmatched junction bases: 4. The germline gives CDR1 MNHEY, CDR2 SVGEGT. The CDR3 has 15 residues.

V and J are TRBV10-3 and TRBJ2-7; D gene ambiguous. The CDR3 contains 12 residues. Germline V CDR1 and CDR2: ENHRY, SYGVKD. Trimming took off 3 bases at V and 2 bases at J, with 5 bases between the two ends. The CDR3 DNA reads as TGTGCCATCAGTGATTCCGCCTACGAGCAGTACTTC. It specifies CAISDSAYEQYF.

The gene calls are TRBV28 and TRBJ2-3; possibly TRBD2 for D (6 bases). Per the germline V gene, CDR1 is MDHEN and CDR2 is SYDVKM. The CDR3 runs to 16 residues. Trimming left V 4 bases short and J 0 bases short, with 14 bases between. The CDR3 protein is CASSSAGRPSTDTQYF. The CDR3 DNA is TGTGCCAGCAGTTCCGCGGGGCGGCCAAGCACAGATACGCAGTATTTT.

The chain recombines TRBV7-8 with TRBJ2-6; possible D gene TRBD1, 6 bases. Per the germline V gene, CDR1 is SGHVS and CDR2 is FQNEAQ. V gave up 5 bases and J gave up 0 bases, with 11 bases separating them. CDR3 size: 16 residues. The CDR3 DNA follows: TGTGCCAGCAGCAAGCAGGGGAACTCTGGGGCCAACGTCCTGACTTTC. Its translation: CASSKQGNSGANVLTF. Together with reference TRBV7-8 and TRBJ2-6, the CDR3 gives the full variable domain: GAGVSQSPRYKVAKRGQDVALRCDPISGHVSLFWYQQALGQGPEFLTYFQNEAQLDKSGLPSDRFFAERPEGSVSTLKIQRTQQEDSAVYLCASSKQGNSGANVLTFGAGSRLTVL.

The rearrangement joins TRBV7-2 to TRBJ1-5; the match to TRBD1 covers 7 bases. In germline, CDR1 is SGHTA, CDR2 FQGNSA. V dropped 5 bases and J dropped 7; count of bases not matched to a gene: 5. The CDR3 is 13 amino acids. CDR3 in DNA: TGTGCCAGCAGCCTAGGACAGGCGCAGCCCCAGCATTTT. Its protein is CASSLGQAQPQHF. The variable domain in full, with the rest retrieved from reference TRBV7-2 and TRBJ1-5, is GAGVSQSPSNKVTEKGKDVELRCDPISGHTALYWYRQSLGQGLEFLIYFQGNSAPDKSGLPSDRFSAERTGGSVSTLTIQRTQQEDSAVYLCASSLGQAQPQHFGDGTRLSIL.

The genes are TRBV4-2 and TRBJ2-5; D perhaps matches TRBD1 (7 bases). In germline, CDR1 is LGHNA, CDR2 YNFKEQ. The V gene lost 1 base and the J gene lost 2 bases, with 14 bases spanning the gap. This CDR3 is 16 amino acids long. The DNA of the CDR3 is TGTGCCAGCAGCCAAGGACCAGCAGGGGGGCAAGAGACCCAGTACTTC. This sequence encodes CASSQGPAGGQETQYF.

The genes are TRBV28 and TRBJ2-4; D is unresolved. V gave up 3 bases and J gave up 0 bases, with 6 bases separating them. This CDR3 region has 14 residues. Germline lookup yields CDR1 MDHEN and CDR2 SYDVKM. CDR3 amino acids: CASSLSLAKNIQYF. As DNA, the CDR3 is TGTGCCAGCAGTTTGTCCCTAGCCAAAAACATTCAGTACTTC.

The gene calls are TRBV18 and TRBJ1-6; D possibly corresponds to TRBD1 (5 bases). V lost 3 bases to trimming and J lost 8 bases, with 8 bases between them. The germline V gene has CDR1 KGHSH and CDR2 LQKENI. CDR3 length: 13 residues. CDR3 nucleotide sequence: TGTGCCAGCTCACCGTCGACAGATTCACCCCTCCACTTT. Its translation: CASSPSTDSPLHF.

V and J are TRBV7-3 and TRBJ2-2, with D perhaps matching TRBD2 (6 bases). CDR1 and CDR2 from the germline V gene are SGHTA and FQGTGA. The CDR3 spans 12 residues. Between the trimmed V and J ends, which lost 8 bases and 4 bases, there was a span of 8 bases. The CDR3, as DNA: TGTGCCAGCGGAGGGCCCACCGGGGAGCTGTTTTTT. As protein: CASGGPTGELFF.

The rearrangement joins TRBV2 to TRBJ2-2, with D hard to call. V was pared by 7 bases and J by 2 bases, with 8 bases between. This CDR3 comprises 13 residues. CDR1 and CDR2 (germline): SNHLY, FYNNEI. The CDR3 is CASNNRNTGELFF. The DNA for the CDR3 is TGTGCCAGCAACAACAGAAACACCGGGGAGCTGTTTTTT.

CDR3 coding DNA: TGTGCCAGCGGTGGGACAGGGGGCGACGGGTACTTC. This encodes CASGGTGGDGYF. The V and J genes are TRBV28 and TRBJ2-7; 12 nucleotides agree with TRBD1. V shed 8 bases and J 12 bases; nucleotides not matched to a gene: 8. The CDR3 loop spans 12 amino acids. In germline, CDR1 is MDHEN, CDR2 SYDVKM.